Following are 32 T cell receptor beta chains from one sample sequenced in a study of T-cell memory formation after mild COVID-19 (dated by TCRdb to about 2021). The library was produced with 5' RACE. Sequenced on an Illumina NovaSeq 6000. In TCRdb, the public reads were trimmed at Q25 with fastp and aligned with MiXCR, with productive beta chains retained. Identical CDR3 protein sequences are pooled into one entry, listed with their most common genes and DNA. The sample table shows about 49,000 distinct CDR3 sequences, and 7.3% are seen once. Of the sample, more than 1.3% is held by the ten largest clones. The sequenced sample was PBMCs or a T cell subset sorted from them (not recorded which). All receptors come from a man younger than 30 who had mild COVID-19 (a few samples of this study predate the infection). The sample titles of this study are shuffled in the database, so cell type and time point are left out; the donor was told from shared clones.

This chain links TRBV6-2 or TRBV6-3 with TRBJ1-1, with D tentatively TRBD1 (6 bases). Germline V gives CDR1 MNHEY, CDR2 SVGEGT. V was trimmed by 4 bases and J by 1 base, leaving 16 bases between them. CDR3 size: 16 residues. The CDR3 nucleotides are TGTGCCAGCAGTTCCCCAGGGGACGCGTGGAACACTGAAGCTTTCTTT. Amino acids: CASSSPGDAWNTEAFF.

The gene calls are TRBV5-1 and TRBJ2-1; D may correspond to TRBD1 or TRBD2 (5 bases each). The CDR3 loop spans 14 amino acids. Trimming shortened V by 4 bases and J by 6 bases, and 14 bases separated the two germline ends. Germline V gene sequence: CDR1 SGHRS, CDR2 YFSETQ. CDR3 amino acids: CASSGPGTPNEQFF. For the CDR3, the DNA is TGCGCCAGCAGCGGACCGGGGACCCCCAATGAGCAGTTCTTC.

The genes are TRBV6-2 or TRBV6-3 and TRBJ1-1, with D tentatively TRBD1 (6 bases). The CDR3 consists of 13 residues. Trimming took 2 bases from V and 8 from J, leaving 12 bases between them. From germline, CDR1 is MNHEY and CDR2 SVGEGT. The CDR3 loop is CASSYERGAEAFF. CDR3 DNA sequence: TGTGCCAGCAGTTACGAGAGGGGGGCAGAAGCTTTCTTT.

There are many counts of this clonotype. The chain carries TRBV11-2 and TRBJ2-3; 9 bases are a match to TRBD1. Looked up from germline, CDR1 is SGHAT and CDR2 is FQNNGV. This CDR3 has 15 residues. The V and J ends lost 2 bases and 4 bases, in that order; junction bases with no gene match: 4. CDR3 DNA sequence: TGTGCCAGCAGCTTAACAGGGGGCGTTGCAGATACGCAGTATTTT. Translation: CASSLTGGVADTQYF.

This clonotype was seen ten or more times. The rearrangement links TRBV12-3 or TRBV12-4 to TRBJ2-5; D perhaps matches TRBD2 (5 bases). The length of the CDR3 is 14 residues. V lost 2 bases, J lost 2 bases, and 9 bases lay in between. CDR3 DNA sequence: TGTGCCAGCAGTTTACGGGATAGACAAGAGACCCAGTACTTC. It translates to CASSLRDRQETQYF.

This clonotype was observed a handful of times. The J gene is TRBJ1-6, the V gene TRBV7-3; 10 nucleotides align to TRBD1. The trim removed 5 bases at V and 7 bases at J, leaving 8 bases unmatched. Germline V CDR1 and CDR2: SGHTA, FQGTGA. This CDR3 has 16 amino acids. The CDR3 protein is CASSLRTGGRNSPLHF. The CDR3 nucleotides read TGTGCCAGCAGCCTAAGGACAGGGGGAAGGAATTCACCCCTCCACTTT.

This clonotype was seen at least ten times. The chain uses TRBV20-1 and TRBJ2-2; 12 bases line up with TRBD2. The CDR3 covers 16 residues. Trimming removed 0 bases from V and 4 bases from J; junction bases left unmatched: 3. CDR1 DFQATT and CDR2 SNEGSKA come from the germline V gene (reference sequence). CDR3 residues: CSARDPTSGGTGELFF. DNA of the CDR3: TGCAGTGCTAGAGACCCGACTAGCGGGGGCACCGGGGAGCTGTTTTTT.

The chain links TRBV7-2 to TRBJ2-6; D call uncertain. Per germline, CDR1 SGHTA and CDR2 FQGNSA. Trimming shortened V by 5 bases and J by 2 bases, and 10 bases separated the two germline ends. The CDR3 is made up of 15 amino acids. CDR3 residues: CASSPDATGANVLTF. CDR3 DNA: TGTGCCAGCAGCCCGGACGCAACTGGGGCCAACGTCCTGACTTTC.

This clonotype occurred many times. The chain has TRBV5-1 and TRBJ1-6; no definite D call. Germline CDR1 and CDR2: SGHRS and YFSETQ. The CDR3 length is 14 residues. V lost 0 bases, J lost 7 bases, and 8 bases lay in between. CDR3 DNA sequence: TGCGCCAGCAGCTTGGACGGAGGGAATTCACCCCTCCACTTT. Its translation: CASSLDGGNSPLHF.

The chain carries TRBV5-1 and TRBJ1-1; D not certain. V shed 4 bases and J shed 0 bases, with 10 bases lying between them. Germline V CDR1 and CDR2: SGHRS, YFSETQ. The CDR3 has 14 amino acids. The CDR3 DNA is TGCGCCAGCAGCCAGTGGACGGTGAACACTGAAGCTTTCTTT. Protein: CASSQWTVNTEAFF. Combining the CDR3 with reference TRBV5-1 and TRBJ1-1 gives the whole variable domain KAGVTQTPRYLIKTRGQQVTLSCSPISGHRSVSWYQQTPGQGLQFLFEYFSETQRNKGNFPGRFSGRQFSNSRSEMNVSTLELGDSALYLCASSQWTVNTEAFFGQGTRLTVV.

This clonotype was recorded a few times. As DNA, the CDR3 is TGTGCCAGCAGAACCCGACGGGGGGGAACAGATACGCAGTATTTT. Amino acids: CASRTRRGGTDTQYF. J is TRBJ2-3 and V is TRBV27; 8 bases line up with TRBD2. Germline V gene sequence: CDR1 MNHEY, CDR2 SMNVEV (reference sequence). The CDR3 spans 15 residues. The V and J ends lost 6 bases and 3 bases, in that order; junction bases with no gene match: 8.

Only a few counts were recorded for this clonotype. V gene TRBV6-2 or TRBV6-3 combines with J gene TRBJ1-5; D is unresolved. Per germline, CDR1 MNHEY and CDR2 SVGEGT. The V end was cut by 4 bases, the J end by 2 bases, with 15 bases between. The CDR3 runs to 16 residues. Here the CDR3 reads CASSSQRHWGNQPQHF. DNA of the CDR3: TGTGCCAGCAGTTCTCAGCGCCACTGGGGCAATCAGCCCCAGCATTTT.

This clonotype was seen a few times. This chain connects TRBV7-2 to TRBJ2-5, with D possibly called TRBD1 or TRBD2 (6 bases each). Trimming left V 5 bases short and J 5 bases short, with 18 bases between. Germline CDR1 SGHTA, CDR2 FQGNSA. The CDR3 sequence is 15 residues long. The CDR3 sequence: CASSMNGGRGETQYF. As DNA, the CDR3 is TGTGCCAGCAGCATGAATGGGGGGCGCGGGGAGACCCAGTACTTC. Full variable domain (missing parts from reference TRBV7-2 and TRBJ2-5): GAGVSQSPSNKVTEKGKDVELRCDPISGHTALYWYRQSLGQGLEFLIYFQGNSAPDKSGLPSDRFSAERTGGSVSTLTIQRTQQEDSAVYLCASSMNGGRGETQYFGPGTRLLVL.

This clonotype has ten or more counts. The CDR3 spells CASSQEAVTYNEQFF. The CDR3, as DNA: TGCGCCAGCAGCCAAGAGGCAGTTACCTACAATGAGCAGTTCTTC. The chain recombines TRBV4-3 with TRBJ2-1; D remains unclear. The germline V gene has CDR1 LGHNA and CDR2 YSLEER. The CDR3 runs to 15 residues. The V end lost 0 bases, the J end lost 2 bases, and 8 bases lay between the germline ends.

This clonotype came up many times. This chain links TRBV12-3 or TRBV12-4 with TRBJ1-5; 8 bases map to TRBD1. This CDR3 spans 14 amino acids. V trimming: 5 bases; J trimming: 6 bases; junction bases outside the gene matches: 6. CDR3 in amino acids: CASSPQGVGQPQHF. The CDR3 DNA sequence: TGTGCCAGCAGTCCACAGGGGGTTGGTCAGCCCCAGCATTTT.

This clonotype appeared many times. The rearrangement joins TRBV5-1 to TRBJ2-7; weak D call: TRBD2 (6 bases). V was trimmed by 5 bases and J by 0 bases, leaving 15 bases between them. Germline CDR1 is SGHRS and CDR2 is YFSETQ. The CDR3 runs 15 residues. This chain's CDR3 is CASRPGFGGSYEQYV. DNA for the CDR3: TGCGCCAGCAGACCAGGGTTCGGGGGCTCCTACGAGCAGTACGTC.

The chain joins TRBV11-1 to TRBJ2-7, with D possibly TRBD2 on 6 matching bases. Per the germline V gene, CDR1 is SGHAT and CDR2 is FQDESV (reference sequence). The ends were cut back, 4 bases at V and 7 bases at J, with 11 bases in the middle. The CDR3 is 12 amino acids. This chain's CDR3 is CASSSAGMEQYF. CDR3 sequence (DNA): TGTGCCAGCAGCTCCGCGGGGATGGAGCAGTACTTC.

This clonotype was observed a few times. The V gene is TRBV5-1, the J gene TRBJ1-1; D remains ambiguous. The CDR3 consists of 14 residues. Trimming removed 0 bases from V and 2 bases from J, with 8 bases in between. CDR1 and CDR2 from the germline V gene are SGHRS and YFSETQ. The DNA of the CDR3 is TGCGCCAGCAGCTTGGGGGAACTAAACACTGAAGCTTTCTTT. Its translation: CASSLGELNTEAFF.

The genes are TRBV11-3 and TRBJ1-1; a possible D gene is TRBD1 (5 bases). Germline V gene data show CDR1 as SGHNT and CDR2 as YENEEA. Trimming removed 3 bases at V and 4 bases at J, with 9 bases between. The CDR3 is made up of 13 amino acids. The CDR3 loop reads CASSLGGATEAFF. DNA of the CDR3: TGTGCCAGCAGCTTGGGAGGGGCCACTGAAGCTTTCTTT.

CDR3 residues: CASSWNLEQYF. As DNA, the CDR3 is TGTGCCAGCAGCTGGAATTTAGAGCAGTACTTC. V gene TRBV7-8 combines with J gene TRBJ2-7; D is uncertain. Germline V CDR1 and CDR2: SGHVS, FQNEAQ. CDR3 length: 11 residues. Trimming removed 4 bases from V and 7 bases from J, with 8 bases in between.

The V gene is TRBV30, the J gene TRBJ1-5, with 7 positions matching TRBD1. V shed 1 base, J shed 4 bases, and the junction held 4 bases outside the gene matches. Germline lookup yields CDR1 GTSNPN and CDR2 SVGIG (reference sequence). This CDR3 comprises 14 residues. CDR3 nucleotides: TGTGCCTGGAGTGCTGGGACAGCGAATCAGCCCCAGCATTTT. This translates into CAWSAGTANQPQHF.

This clonotype was counted at least ten times. The V and J genes are TRBV12-3 or TRBV12-4 and TRBJ2-3; no definite D call. This CDR3 is 12 amino acids long. The germline V and J ends were trimmed by 5 bases and 6 bases, with 9 bases remaining between them. The CDR3 DNA sequence: TGTGCCAGCAGTCCTGATGGTGATACGCAGTATTTT. As protein: CASSPDGDTQYF.

This chain joins TRBV10-3 and TRBJ1-6; no clear D gene. This CDR3 comprises 13 residues. With 2 bases removed from V and 2 bases from J, the gap between germline ends came to 1 base. CDR1 is ENHRY, CDR2 SYGVKD, per germline. The DNA for the CDR3 is TGTGCCATCAGTGAGACCTATAATTCACCCCTCCACTTT. It codes for CAISETYNSPLHF.

This clonotype has at least ten counts. The V call is TRBV5-1, the J call TRBJ2-7; D is perhaps TRBD1 (6 bases). Germline CDR1 is SGHRS and CDR2 is YFSETQ. CDR3 length: 13 amino acids. V was trimmed by 4 bases and J by 7 bases, leaving 15 bases between them. The CDR3 sequence: CASSIDQTGEQYF. In DNA, the CDR3 is TGCGCCAGCAGCATCGATCAAACAGGGGAGCAGTACTTC. The full variable domain, its missing parts supplied by reference TRBV5-1 and TRBJ2-7, is KAGVTQTPRYLIKTRGQQVTLSCSPISGHRSVSWYQQTPGQGLQFLFEYFSETQRNKGNFPGRFSGRQFSNSRSEMNVSTLELGDSALYLCASSIDQTGEQYFGPGTRLTVT.

This clonotype appeared a few times. The CDR3, as DNA: TGTGCCAGCATGTTCGGTATCTGGGAGACCCAGTACTTC. It encodes CASMFGIWETQYF. The chain employs TRBV6-1 and TRBJ2-5; D is undetermined. V was shortened by 7 bases and J by 5 bases, with 14 bases between the two germline ends. Germline lookup yields CDR1 MNHNS and CDR2 SASEGT. The CDR3 spans 13 residues.

Ten or more counts support this clonotype. V usage is TRBV7-2 and J usage is TRBJ2-3; the match to TRBD2 covers 12 bases. The CDR3 is 16 residues long. Germline CDR1 is SGHTA and CDR2 is FQGNSA. Trimming took 4 bases from V and 1 from J; bases not matched to a gene: 3. CDR3 loop: CASSYTSGGRTDTQYF. CDR3 nucleotide sequence: TGTGCCAGCAGCTATACTAGCGGGGGGCGCACAGATACGCAGTATTTT.

This clonotype was seen repeatedly, ten times or more. The V call is TRBV5-6, the J call TRBJ2-1, with a possible D match to TRBD1 (5 bases). Germline V lookup: CDR1 SGHDT, CDR2 YYEEEE. CDR3 size: 11 residues. V shed 2 bases and J shed 15 bases, with 12 bases lying between them. CDR3 DNA sequence: TGTGCCAGCAGCTTATGGGGCGTATGGTTCTTC. This sequence encodes CASSLWGVWFF.

This chain uses TRBV28 with TRBJ1-1, with 10 positions matching TRBD1. V shed 4 bases, J shed 6 bases, and the junction held 14 bases outside the gene matches. This CDR3 has 17 residues. The V gene's germline CDR1 is MDHEN and CDR2 SYDVKM. This CDR3 reads CASSSPHGTGESPEAFF. The CDR3 bases are TGTGCCAGCAGTTCCCCTCATGGGACAGGGGAGTCCCCTGAAGCTTTCTTT.

The rearrangement uses TRBV7-3 and TRBJ1-2; the match to TRBD1 covers 9 bases. The CDR3 covers 16 residues. V lost 8 bases and J lost 7; bases outside the gene matches: 17. Germline lookup yields CDR1 SGHTA and CDR2 FQGTGA. CDR3 nucleotide sequence: TGTGCCAGCGGTCAGACAGGGGGGGCGAACATTGCTGGCTACACCTTC. It encodes CASGQTGGANIAGYTF.

The chain is built from TRBV2 and TRBJ2-7; D is unclear. Germline V CDR1 and CDR2: SNHLY, FYNNEI. With 3 bases removed from V and 2 bases from J, the gap between germline ends came to 8 bases. There are 13 residues in the CDR3. The CDR3 here is CASSDSETYEQYV. The CDR3 nucleotides are TGTGCCAGCAGTGATTCTGAAACCTACGAGCAGTACGTC.

This clonotype appeared a few times. The J gene is TRBJ2-2, the V gene TRBV24-1; weak D call: TRBD2 (5 bases). With 6 bases removed from V and 1 base from J, the gap between germline ends came to 5 bases. CDR1 KGHDR and CDR2 SFDVKD come from the germline V gene. The CDR3 spans 13 residues. The CDR3: CATSRGNTGELFF. In DNA, the CDR3 is TGTGCCACCAGTCGGGGGAACACCGGGGAGCTGTTTTTT.

This clonotype was recorded many times. V gene TRBV7-2 combines with J gene TRBJ2-1; TRBD1 matches at 7 bases. Germline V gives CDR1 SGHTA, CDR2 FQGNSA. The CDR3 consists of 15 residues. The trim removed 2 bases at V and 3 bases at J, leaving 4 bases unmatched. The CDR3 loop is CASSLSGQVYNEQFF. In DNA, the CDR3 is TGTGCCAGCAGCTTATCCGGACAGGTCTACAATGAGCAGTTCTTC.